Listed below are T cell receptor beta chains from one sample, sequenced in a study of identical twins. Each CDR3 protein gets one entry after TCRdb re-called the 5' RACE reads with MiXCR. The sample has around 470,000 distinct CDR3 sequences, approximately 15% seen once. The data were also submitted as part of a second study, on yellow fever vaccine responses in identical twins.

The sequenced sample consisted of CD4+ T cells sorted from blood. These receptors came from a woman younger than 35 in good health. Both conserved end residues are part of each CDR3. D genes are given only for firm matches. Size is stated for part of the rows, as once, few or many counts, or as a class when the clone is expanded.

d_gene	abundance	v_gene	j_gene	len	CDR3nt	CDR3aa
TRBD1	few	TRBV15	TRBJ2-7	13	TGTGCCACCAGCAAGAACAGGGGATACGGGGAGTACTTC	CATSKNRGYGEYF
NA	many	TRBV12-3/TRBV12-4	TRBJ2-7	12	TGTGCCAGCAGTTTATTGGGAGGCGAGCAGTACTTC	CASSLLGGEQYF
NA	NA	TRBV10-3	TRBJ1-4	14	TGTGCCACAACGGACAGCTCAACTAATGAAAAACTGTTTTTT	CATTDSSTNEKLFF
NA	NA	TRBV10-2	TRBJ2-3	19	TGCGCCAGCAGTGCCCTCTTTCGACAGACAGCCTCTAGCACAGATACGCAGTATTTT	CASSALFRQTASSTDTQYF
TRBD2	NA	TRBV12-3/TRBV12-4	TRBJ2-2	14	TGTGCCAGCAGTTTAAGGGGACTAAGAGGGGAGCTGTTTTTT	CASSLRGLRGELFF
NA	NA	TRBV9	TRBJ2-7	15	TGTGCCAGCAGCGTAGATGGGTACGGCTCCTACGAGCAGTACTTC	CASSVDGYGSYEQYF
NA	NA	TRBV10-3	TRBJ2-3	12	TGTGCCATCAGCCACAGGGCCGATACGCAGTATTTT	CAISHRADTQYF
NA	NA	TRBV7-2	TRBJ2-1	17	TGTGCCAGCAGCTTAGGGAACAGAGTCGTGGGTTACAATGAGCAGTTCTTC	CASSLGNRVVGYNEQFF
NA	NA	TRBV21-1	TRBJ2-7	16	TGTGCCAGCAGCAAAGCATTGACAGGGGGCGCGGCCGAGCAGTACTTC	CASSKALTGGAAEQYF
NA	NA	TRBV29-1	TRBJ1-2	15	TGCAGCGTTGTGGCCCAGGGTAATTTTCTTGGTGGCTACACCTTC	CSVVAQGNFLGGYTF
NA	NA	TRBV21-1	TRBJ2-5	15	TGTGCCAGCAGCAAAGCGTCGGCCGACCAAGAGACCCAGTACTTC	CASSKASADQETQYF
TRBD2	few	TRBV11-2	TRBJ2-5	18	TGTGCCAGCAGCTTAGTTTCGGCTAGCGGGAGGGCGAGGGAGACCCAGTACTTC	CASSLVSASGRARETQYF
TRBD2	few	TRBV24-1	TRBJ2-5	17	TGTGCCACCAGTGATCATAGCGCTAGCGGGCCTCAAGAGACCCAGTACTTC	CATSDHSASGPQETQYF
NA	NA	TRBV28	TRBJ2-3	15	TGTGCCAGCAGCCCCGGGGTGGGGATCACAGATACGCAGTATTTT	CASSPGVGITDTQYF
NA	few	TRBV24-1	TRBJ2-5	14	TGTGCCACCAGTGACACTAGCTTCCAAGAGACCCAGTACTTC	CATSDTSFQETQYF
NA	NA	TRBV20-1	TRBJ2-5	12	TGCAGTGCCTGGACTGACCAAGAGACCCAGTACTTC	CSAWTDQETQYF
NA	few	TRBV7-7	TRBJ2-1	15	TGTGCTAGCAGCCCCACCGCGAGCTCCTACAATGAGCAGTTCTTC	CASSPTASSYNEQFF
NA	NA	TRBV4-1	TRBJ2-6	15	TGCGCCAGCAGAGAACACTCCGGGGGGGCCAACGTCCTGACTTTC	CASREHSGGANVLTF